This TCR beta chain comes out of a study of neurological immune-mediated disorders. This clonotype was observed at least ten times. Its antigen is unknown. General study findings and limits: The expanded clones of different subjects shared no CDR3 amino acid sequences (suggesting private repertoires in all groups). Patients with HTLV-1-associated myelopathy had the highest level of TCR clonal expansion, whereas patients with multiple sclerosis had the lowest level, falling beneath the level found in healthy controls.

CDR3 size: 13 residues. Germline V CDR1 and CDR2: KGHDR, SFDVKD. Trimming cost V 4 bases and J 2 bases, with 7 bases left between them. As for the cDNA, it was generated by 5'RACE with 10-nucleotide random UMIs. TCRdb analysed the 5' RACE reads with MiXCR anew, one entry per CDR3 protein. This table holds roughly 25,000 distinct CDR3 sequences, 2% to 2.5% found once. V and J are TRBV24-1 and TRBJ1-2; tentatively, D is TRBD1 (5 bases). This receptor was identified in a woman aged 45 to 65 with multiple sclerosis. Sequencing was carried out using PBMCs. The CDR3 spells CATSEPGNYGYTF. The CDR3 DNA sequence: TGTGCCACCAGTGAGCCAGGGAACTATGGCTACACCTTC.